This T cell receptor (beta chain) was recovered during a study of shared clonotypes between healthy human individuals (dated by TCRdb to about 2020). Regarding the research as a whole: A few men and two women, aged 18 to 49 years, made up the cohort. Per donor, leukapheresis produced somewhere between about 0.94 and 8.9 billion PBMCs. To estimate repertoire size and how much clonotypes are shared between individuals, the study performed deep sequencing of blood TCR repertoires from about five healthy adults. For each donor, three plates each were used for CD4 naive and CD4 memory, two plates were used for CD8 naive, and one plate was used for CD8 memory. Libraries were prepared and TCR repertoires were sequenced by different laboratories using diverse techniques, in order to increase sequencing depth and limit assay-specific biases.

The donors were healthy, HIV-negative adults with no recently reported acute infections or vaccinations. Only Caucasian adults living in Nashville, Tennessee, USA were represented among the donors. CD4+ T cells were enriched through magnetic negative selection, after which naive cells were positively selected on CD45RA and the remaining negative fraction served as the memory subset. After blood collection by leukapheresis, PBMCs were isolated using Ficoll-Histopaque density gradient centrifugation and then cryopreserved in the vapor phase of liquid nitrogen. Analytical flow cytometry was used to check the purity and quantity of each magnetically sorted T cell population. From each sorted fraction, genomic DNA was isolated and quantified by UV absorbance on a Nanodrop 2000c. The junction carries 7 bases between V and J, which are trimmed by 4 bases and 5 bases respectively. The germline V gene encodes CDR1 SNHLY and CDR2 FYNNEI. Spanning cysteine to phenylalanine, the CDR3 consists of 12 amino acids. The retained sequence is limited to the CDR3, 36 bases, with the frame set at the first base.

About this clone: Its antigen is still unknown. No per-base quality is available; no much larger clone lies one base away. Other DNA sequences in the same sample also yield this CDR3.

General findings and caveats noted by the study authors: Only blood was sampled, and tissue TCR repertoires likely differ from those in blood. Pairwise subsampling indicated that sequencing depth was expected to affect the degree of clonotype sharing among donors. Naive subsets generally had larger estimated clonotype richness than memory subsets. Across four donors, about 4.5% of naive CD4, approximately 3.6% of naive CD8, roughly 2.2% of memory CD4, and 0.4% to 0.45% of memory CD8 clonotypes were shared. Rarefaction of sorted-subset datasets indicated incomplete sequencing despite the large sequencing depth. Higher generation probabilities were observed for clonotypes shared by all four sorted-subset donors than for non-shared clonotypes. Because the study included only a small number of donors, the genetic and exposure-history diversity represented was limited.

Using the deep immunoSEQ assay, multiplex PCR amplified TCR CDR3 regions from genomic DNA. Genomic DNA extracted from each cell subset was distributed evenly over all wells of several immunoSEQ 96-well plates, and each plate served as one replicate. For sorted subsets, approximately 210 ng genomic DNA, equal to 25,000 to 35,000 T cell genomes, was loaded into each replicate PCR. The purified libraries were quantified using a Qubit 3.0 fluorometer, sized with a Bioanalyzer 2100, and then quantified again using the KAPA Library Quantification kit. Every immunoSEQ 96-well plate was sequenced on a dedicated single-read 150-cycle Illumina NextSeq 550 flow cell. On the study's bioinformatics: The immunoSEQ output contained only junctional sequences without quality scores, so filtering could not match that applied to full-length reads. Sequences were annotated with PyIR, a Python wrapper for IgBLAST v1.9, using IMGT germline references to assign V/J genes and CDR3. Any read was removed if the V/J assignment was weak (E-value above 1e-6), the CDR3 was missing, or the read contained stop codons, out-of-frame junctions, or ambiguous translated residues. V3J clonotypes were defined as sequences sharing the same inferred V gene, J gene, and CDR3 amino acid sequence. The percentage overlap between two repertoires was calculated by dividing the number of shared unique clonotypes by the size of the smaller repertoire. Repertoire richness was assessed with RTK rarefaction, the Chao1 estimator, and Recon v2.1 estimates of unobserved clonotypes. OLGA was used to compute generation probabilities for all TCRbeta clonotypes that the gDNA method yielded from a handful of donors. Drawn from immuneACCESS, this table holds only the in-frame rearrangements with V and J called that TCRdb kept. Clones are partly lost; checked studies trace under half to an unresolved V gene and leave the rest unexplained. V and J calls plus clone size are reproduced from that table; the DNA served to infer D and trimming. Recorded for this sample are approximately 980,000 clones; approximately 76% of them occurred a single time. The ten largest clonotypes hold about 1.5% of the sample.

Recombination connected TRBV2 to TRBJ2-3; there is no confident call for the D gene. This receptor was obtained from a young man in good health. Sequencing was done on a sample of memory CD4+ T cells sorted from blood. The cell subset or site label, read with the paper, signifies: CD45RA-negative fraction. The DNA sequence is TGTGCCAGCAGTGCTTCCGGAGATACGCAGTATTTT. It specifies CASSASGDTQYF.